This T cell receptor (beta chain) was sequenced in a study of blood T cell repertoires in COVID-19. Study-wide background: PBMCs, B-cell-depleted T cells, or T cells were the source of the cDNA or gDNA that made up the material.

V was pared by 2 bases and J by 5 bases, with 12 bases between. Germline-derived CDR1 and CDR2 are SNHLY and FYNNEI. The CDR3 runs 14 residues. Here immunoSEQ multiplex PCR was the method, and the copy in TCRdb shows in-frame clones only, minus some. The table lists some 270,000 clones, 70% to 90% of them singletons, with 5% to 8% in the top ten. Study members were between roughly 18 and 90 years old and lived in 25 or so US regions. The study assigned cohorts using participant-reported clinical history. Within 2 weeks before study entry, exposed participants met a COVID-19 case. The receptor was derived from a woman between 45 and 60 years old who had been exposed to COVID-19. The sequencing sample was made of PBMCs or T cells enriched from blood (not recorded which). The chain carries TRBV2 and TRBJ1-2; TRBD1 might be the D (5 bases). DNA for the CDR3: TGTGCCAGCAGTGAACTAGGGCAGGGTTATGGCTACACCTTC. Protein: CASSELGQGYGYTF.